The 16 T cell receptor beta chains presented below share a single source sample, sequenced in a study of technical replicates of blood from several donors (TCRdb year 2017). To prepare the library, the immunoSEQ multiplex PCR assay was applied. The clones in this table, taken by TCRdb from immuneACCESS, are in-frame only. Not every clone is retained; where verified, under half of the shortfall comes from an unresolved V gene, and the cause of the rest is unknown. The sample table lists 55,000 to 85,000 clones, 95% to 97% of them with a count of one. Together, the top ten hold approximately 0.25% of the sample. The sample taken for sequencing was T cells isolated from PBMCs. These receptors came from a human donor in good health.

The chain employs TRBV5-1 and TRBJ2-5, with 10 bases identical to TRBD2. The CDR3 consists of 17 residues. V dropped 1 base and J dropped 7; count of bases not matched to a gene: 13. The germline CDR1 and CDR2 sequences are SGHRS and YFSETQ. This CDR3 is CASSLLTSGNWGRTQYF. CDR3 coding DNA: TGCGCCAGCAGCTTGTTAACTAGCGGGAACTGGGGCCGGACCCAGTACTTC.

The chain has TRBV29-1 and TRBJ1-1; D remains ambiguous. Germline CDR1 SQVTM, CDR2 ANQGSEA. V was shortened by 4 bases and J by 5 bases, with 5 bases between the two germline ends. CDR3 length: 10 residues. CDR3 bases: TGCAGCGTTGTCATTACTGAAGCTTTCTTT. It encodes CSVVITEAFF.

CDR3 nucleotides: TGTGCCAGTAGACGCCCCACAGGACCGAACACTGAAGCTTTCTTT. Its translation is CASRRPTGPNTEAFF. The chain has TRBV19 and TRBJ1-1, with D perhaps matching TRBD1 (5 bases). Per germline, CDR1 LNHDA and CDR2 SQIVND (reference sequence). The germline V and J ends were trimmed by 6 bases and 1 base, with 15 bases remaining between them. CDR3 length: 15 residues.

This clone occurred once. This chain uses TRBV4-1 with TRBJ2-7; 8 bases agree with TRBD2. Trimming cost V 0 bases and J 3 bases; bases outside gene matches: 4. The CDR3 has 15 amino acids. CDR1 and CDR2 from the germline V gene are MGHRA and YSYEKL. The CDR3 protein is CASSQEVAGIYEQYF. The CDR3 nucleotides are TGCGCCAGCAGCCAAGAGGTAGCGGGAATCTACGAGCAGTACTTC.

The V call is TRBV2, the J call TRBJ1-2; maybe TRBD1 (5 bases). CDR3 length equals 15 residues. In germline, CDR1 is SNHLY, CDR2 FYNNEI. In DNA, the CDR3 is TGTGCGATAACCCACCGGACAACTATAAACTATGGCTACACCTTC. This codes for CAITHRTTINYGYTF.

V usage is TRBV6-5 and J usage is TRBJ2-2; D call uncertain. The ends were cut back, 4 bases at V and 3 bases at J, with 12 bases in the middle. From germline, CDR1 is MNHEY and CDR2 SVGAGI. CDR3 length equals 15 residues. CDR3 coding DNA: TGTGCCAGCAGTTCCATCGACGGAGACACCGGGGAGCTGTTTTTT. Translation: CASSSIDGDTGELFF.

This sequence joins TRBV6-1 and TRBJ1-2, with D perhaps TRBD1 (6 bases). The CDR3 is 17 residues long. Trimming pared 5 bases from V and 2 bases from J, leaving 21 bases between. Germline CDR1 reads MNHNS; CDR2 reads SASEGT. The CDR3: CASSKGFTTQGNYGYTF. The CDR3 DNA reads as TGTGCCAGCAGTAAAGGTTTTACAACCCAGGGGAACTATGGCTACACCTTC.

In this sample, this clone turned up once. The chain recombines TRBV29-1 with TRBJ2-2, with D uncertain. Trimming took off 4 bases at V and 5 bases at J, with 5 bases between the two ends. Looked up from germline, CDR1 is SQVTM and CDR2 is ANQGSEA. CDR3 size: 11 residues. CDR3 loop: CSVGGTGELFF. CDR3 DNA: TGCAGCGTTGGCGGAACCGGGGAGCTGTTTTTT.

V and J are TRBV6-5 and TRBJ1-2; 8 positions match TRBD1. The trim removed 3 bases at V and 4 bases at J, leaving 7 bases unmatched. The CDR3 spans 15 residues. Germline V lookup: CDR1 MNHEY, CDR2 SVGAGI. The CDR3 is CASSYRGQAGYGYTF. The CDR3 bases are TGTGCCAGCAGTTATAGGGGACAGGCGGGCTATGGCTACACCTTC.

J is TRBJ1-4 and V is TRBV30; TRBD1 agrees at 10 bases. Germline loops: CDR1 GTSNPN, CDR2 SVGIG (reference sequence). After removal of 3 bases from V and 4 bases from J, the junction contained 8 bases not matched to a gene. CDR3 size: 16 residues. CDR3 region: CAWRRQGARGNEKLFF. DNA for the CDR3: TGTGCCTGGAGGAGACAGGGGGCGAGGGGTAATGAAAAACTGTTTTTT.

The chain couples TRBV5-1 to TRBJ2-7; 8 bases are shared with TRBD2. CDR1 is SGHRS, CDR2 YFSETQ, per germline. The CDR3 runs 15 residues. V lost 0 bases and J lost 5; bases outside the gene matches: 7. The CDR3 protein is CASSLGEREINEQYF. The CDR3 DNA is TGCGCCAGCAGCTTGGGGGAGCGGGAGATTAACGAGCAGTACTTC.

CDR3 sequence: CASSLYSTPAETQYF. DNA of the CDR3: TGTGCCAGCAGCCTCTACAGTACCCCTGCGGAGACCCAGTACTTC. This sequence joins TRBV5-6 and TRBJ2-5; D gene unclear. Trimming stripped 4 bases from V and 5 bases from J, with 18 bases between. CDR1 SGHDT and CDR2 YYEEEE come from the germline V gene. The CDR3 extends over 15 amino acids.

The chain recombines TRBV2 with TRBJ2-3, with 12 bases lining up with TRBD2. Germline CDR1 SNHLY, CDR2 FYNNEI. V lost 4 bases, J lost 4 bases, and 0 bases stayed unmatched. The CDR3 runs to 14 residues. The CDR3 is CASSGLAGADTQYF. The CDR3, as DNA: TGTGCCAGCAGTGGACTAGCGGGAGCAGATACGCAGTATTTT. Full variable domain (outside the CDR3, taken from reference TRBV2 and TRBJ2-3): EPEVTQTPSHQVTQMGQEVILRCVPISNHLYFYWYRQILGQKVEFLVSFYNNEISEKSEIFDDQFSVERPDGSNFTLKIRSTKLEDSAMYFCASSGLAGADTQYFGPGTRLTVL.

The CDR3 nucleotides are TGTGCCAGTAGCCCGACAGGGGTTGGTGGCTACACCTTC. Its translation: CASSPTGVGGYTF. The rearrangement uses TRBV19 and TRBJ1-2; TRBD1 agrees at 8 bases. The ends lost 6 bases at V and 7 bases at J; junction bases unmatched: 7. Per the germline V gene, CDR1 is LNHDA and CDR2 is SQIVND (reference sequence). The CDR3 is 13 amino acids. The full variable domain, with the rest looked up from reference TRBV19 and TRBJ1-2, is DGGITQSPKYLFRKEGQNVTLSCEQNLNHDAMYWYRQDPGQGLRLIYYSQIVNDFQKGDIAEGYSVSREKKESFPLTVTSAQKNPTAFYLCASSPTGVGGYTFGSGTRLTVV.

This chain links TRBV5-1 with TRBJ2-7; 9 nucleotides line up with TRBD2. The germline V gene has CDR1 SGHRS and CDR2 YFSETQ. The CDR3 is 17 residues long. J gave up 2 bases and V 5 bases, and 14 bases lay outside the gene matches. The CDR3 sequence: CASSGTVASGATYEQYF. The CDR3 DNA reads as TGCGCCAGCAGTGGAACAGTGGCTAGCGGGGCCACCTACGAGCAGTACTTC.

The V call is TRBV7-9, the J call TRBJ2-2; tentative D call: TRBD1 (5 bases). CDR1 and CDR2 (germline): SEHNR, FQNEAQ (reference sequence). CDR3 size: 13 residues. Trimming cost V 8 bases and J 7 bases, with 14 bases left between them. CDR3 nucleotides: TGTGCCAGCCAACAGGTCATAGACGGGGAGCTGTTTTTT. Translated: CASQQVIDGELFF.